Listed below are T cell receptor beta chains from one sample, sequenced in a study of long-term antiretroviral therapy in people with HIV. Only in-frame clones appear in the TCRdb table, and some are missing; sequencing was by immunoSEQ multiplex PCR. The sample contains almost 35,000 clones, about 93% of which appear only once. Sequenced here: unsorted PBMCs, sampled more than 5 years after starting antiretroviral therapy. Receptors were obtained from a woman aged 50 to 60 with HIV. Both conserved end residues are part of each CDR3. Fields, in order: V gene, clone size, D gene, J gene, CDR3 protein, CDR3 DNA. D genes are given only for firm matches. Expanded clones are given a class, and other clones once, few, many or no size at all.

>TRBV11-2|.|.|TRBJ1-6
CASSSPHGTLGEPLHF
TGTGCCAGCAGCTCACCGCACGGGACACTCGGAGAACCCCTCCACTTT
>TRBV4-1|.|.|TRBJ2-2
CASSQDEGVGELFF
TGCGCCAGCAGCCAAGACGAGGGTGTCGGGGAGCTGTTTTTT
>TRBV6-1|.|TRBD1|TRBJ2-5
CASSARTGIQETQYF
TGTGCCAGCAGTGCAAGGACAGGGATCCAAGAGACCCAGTACTTC
>TRBV27|.|TRBD1|TRBJ2-7
CASSPGQATYEQYF
TGTGCCAGCAGTCCGGGACAGGCCACCTACGAGCAGTACTTC
>TRBV7-3|.|TRBD1|TRBJ2-2
CASSPTGGNTGELFF
TGTGCCAGCAGCCCGACAGGGGGTAACACCGGGGAGCTGTTTTTT
>TRBV13|.|.|TRBJ1-1
CASSLGRQAEAFF
TGTGCCAGCAGCTTAGGTAGACAGGCTGAAGCTTTCTTT
>TRBV6-6|.|.|TRBJ1-1
CASTRGRAEAFF
TGTGCCAGCACACGGGGGCGGGCTGAAGCTTTCTTT
>TRBV29-1|.|.|TRBJ1-2
CSVGRGVWDGYTF
TGCAGCGTTGGACGGGGGGTTTGGGATGGCTACACCTTC
>TRBV7-2|.|TRBD2|TRBJ2-7
CASSLYAGGDNEQYF
TGTGCCAGCAGCTTATACGCCGGGGGGGACAACGAGCAGTACTTC
>TRBV27|.|.|TRBJ1-6
CASSLEAGRGSPLHF
TGTGCCAGCAGTTTGGAGGCAGGGCGCGGCTCACCCCTCCACTTT
>TRBV15|.|.|TRBJ1-1
CATSSGGARANTEAFF
TGTGCCACCAGCAGTGGGGGGGCAAGGGCGAACACTGAAGCTTTCTTT
>TRBV29-1|.|.|TRBJ2-3
CSGEANTQYF
TGCAGCGGTGAAGCGAATACGCAGTATTTT
>TRBV6-5|few|TRBD1|TRBJ1-2
CASSVEGAPPYGYTF
TGTGCCAGCAGTGTTGAGGGGGCGCCCCCCTATGGCTACACCTTC
>TRBV19|.|.|TRBJ1-3
CASSNPFGGTGNTIYF
TGTGCCAGTAGTAACCCCTTTGGAGGAACTGGAAACACCATATATTTT